This is a list of T cell receptor beta chains from one sample in a study of T cells in Graves' hyperthyroidism and ophthalmopathy. TCRdb re-called the multiplex PCR reads with MiXCR, one entry per CDR3 protein. The sample includes some 560,000 distinct CDR3 sequences, roughly 14% of them seen just once. The sample consisted of blood. These receptors were taken from a woman aged 25-40 years with Graves' hyperthyroidism. CDR3s include the opening cysteine and the closing phenylalanine or tryptophan. Each record gives: J gene, V gene, clone size, CDR3 protein. A row's size may be missing; if present it is once, few, many or a size class.

j_gene: TRBJ2-2
v_gene: TRBV12-3/TRBV12-4
abundance: few
CDR3aa: CASSMSGGTGELFF

j_gene: TRBJ1-2
v_gene: TRBV11-2
abundance: .
CDR3aa: CASSLNGFYGYTF

j_gene: TRBJ1-3
v_gene: TRBV28
abundance: few
CDR3aa: CASSPSGQGNTIYF

j_gene: TRBJ1-1
v_gene: TRBV3-1
abundance: many
CDR3aa: CASSPRLTNTEAFF

j_gene: TRBJ2-2
v_gene: TRBV4-1
abundance: once
CDR3aa: CASSRPGHGDGELFF

j_gene: TRBJ2-1
v_gene: TRBV7-2
abundance: many
CDR3aa: CASSQQSGTINNEQFF

j_gene: TRBJ2-4
v_gene: TRBV30
abundance: many
CDR3aa: CAWSVASHIQYF

j_gene: TRBJ2-1
v_gene: TRBV4-1
abundance: few
CDR3aa: CASSQGRASGQYNEQFF

j_gene: TRBJ2-7
v_gene: TRBV7-2
abundance: many
CDR3aa: CASSLSSGSRYEQYF

j_gene: TRBJ2-1
v_gene: TRBV6-2/TRBV6-3
abundance: few
CDR3aa: CASRGPGLAGAYNEQFF

j_gene: TRBJ1-1
v_gene: TRBV12-3/TRBV12-4
abundance: many
CDR3aa: CASRVDRNTEAFF

j_gene: TRBJ2-2
v_gene: TRBV7-3
abundance: many
CDR3aa: CASSGAEEGTGELFF